The 30 T cell receptor beta chains presented below share a single source sample, sequenced in a study of T-cell memory formation after mild COVID-19. TCRdb re-called the 5' RACE reads through MiXCR, storing one row per CDR3 protein. This sample has fewer than 150,000 distinct CDR3 sequences, with about 15% found just once. Sequencing input: PBMCs or a T cell subset sorted from them (not recorded which). All receptors come from a young man who had mild COVID-19 (a few samples of this study predate the infection). Cell type and time point are not known.

This clonotype was seen many times. The chain uses TRBV2 and TRBJ2-5; D tentatively fits TRBD1 or TRBD2 (5 bases each). The CDR3 runs 13 residues. Germline V gene lookup returns CDR1 SNHLY and CDR2 FYNNEI. Between the trimmed V and J ends, which lost 3 bases and 7 bases, there was a span of 12 bases. The CDR3: CASSDGAAGTQYF. CDR3 bases: TGTGCCAGCAGTGACGGGGCGGCGGGGACCCAGTACTTC.

The table lists this clonotype with a few counts. The CDR3 sequence: CASRLLQGIGEKLFF. The CDR3 coding sequence is TGCGCCAGCAGACTCCTACAGGGGATCGGTGAAAAACTGTTTTTT. V gene TRBV5-1 combines with J gene TRBJ1-4, with 7 bases fitting TRBD1. This CDR3 comprises 15 residues. Germline lookup yields CDR1 SGHRS and CDR2 YFSETQ. V shed 5 bases and J 7 bases; nucleotides not matched to a gene: 11.

The chain is built from TRBV4-3 and TRBJ1-4; D gene uncertain. This CDR3 comprises 15 residues. The germline V gene encodes CDR1 LGHNA and CDR2 YSLEER. The V and J ends lost 0 bases and 6 bases respectively, with 11 bases between them. The CDR3 coding sequence is TGCGCCAGCAGCCAAGAACGTGGAGGTTATGAAAAACTGTTTTTT. Protein sequence: CASSQERGGYEKLFF.

CDR3 nucleotide sequence: TGTGCCAGCAGTTACGGCGGCCGGGTCCACACTGAAGCTTTCTTT. This gives the protein CASSYGGRVHTEAFF. The J gene is TRBJ1-1, the V gene TRBV6-5; D not resolved. The CDR3 length is 15 residues. V was trimmed by 2 bases and J by 3 bases, leaving 13 bases between them. Germline-derived CDR1 and CDR2 are MNHEY and SVGAGI.

This chain links TRBV7-8 with TRBJ1-5, with 7 bases aligning to TRBD1. Germline trimming cut 5 bases from V and 6 bases from J; bases unmatched to any gene: 10. Germline CDR1 is SGHVS and CDR2 is FQNEAQ. This CDR3 is 15 amino acids long. In DNA, the CDR3 is TGTGCCAGCAGCAAGGACAGGCGAAGGGGTCAGCCCCAGCATTTT. Translating gives CASSKDRRRGQPQHF.

The chain has TRBV10-3 and TRBJ2-2; 9 bases are a match to TRBD1. The CDR3 is 19 residues long. CDR1 and CDR2 (germline): ENHRY, SYGVKD. Germline trimming cut 6 bases from V and 1 base from J; bases unmatched to any gene: 15. This CDR3 reads CAIRPGTGKTILNTGELFF. CDR3 nucleotides: TGTGCCATCAGACCCGGGACAGGGAAGACGATTCTGAACACCGGGGAGCTGTTTTTT.

This sequence joins TRBV20-1 and TRBJ1-2; 7 bases line up with TRBD1. CDR3 length equals 13 residues. Germline assignment: CDR1 DFQATT and CDR2 SNEGSKA (reference sequence). V trimming: 0 bases; J trimming: 3 bases; junction bases outside the gene matches: 1. DNA for the CDR3: TGCAGTGCTAGAGACCAGGGGGACTATGGCTACACCTTC. Amino acids: CSARDQGDYGYTF.

The V gene is TRBV7-3, the J gene TRBJ1-6, with TRBD1 as a possible D gene (5 bases). Germline CDR1 SGHTA, CDR2 FQGTGA. This CDR3 region has 13 residues. V was pared by 5 bases and J by 10 bases, with 12 bases between. The CDR3 is CASSPSRDSPLHF. CDR3 bases: TGTGCCAGCAGCCCTTCCCGGGACTCACCCCTCCACTTT.

The chain combines TRBV7-9 with TRBJ2-3; 10 bases match TRBD1. Per the germline V gene, CDR1 is SEHNR and CDR2 is FQNEAQ (reference sequence). The CDR3 totals 16 residues. The trim removed 3 bases at V and 0 bases at J, leaving 3 bases unmatched. The CDR3 DNA reads as TGTGCCAGCAGCTTCGGACAGGGGGAGAGCACAGATACGCAGTATTTT. Encoded protein: CASSFGQGESTDTQYF.

The gene calls are TRBV6-5 and TRBJ2-3; 14 bases line up with TRBD2. The CDR3 consists of 15 residues. Germline-derived CDR1 and CDR2 are MNHEY and SVGAGI. The V gene end was trimmed by 6 bases and the J gene end by 4 bases; junction bases not matched to a gene: 3. DNA for the CDR3: TGTGCCAGCAGGCCGACTAGCGGGGGGGCAGATACGCAGTATTTT. Residues: CASRPTSGGADTQYF.

This clonotype was seen at least ten times. The chain joins TRBV6-5 to TRBJ2-3, with TRBD2 as a possible D gene (5 bases). The CDR3 is 14 residues long. Trimming stripped 6 bases from V and 0 bases from J, with 10 bases between. Germline V gene sequence: CDR1 MNHEY, CDR2 SVGAGI. Here the CDR3 DNA reads TGTGCCAGCAGCCCATGGACTAGCACAGATACGCAGTATTTT. Its protein is CASSPWTSTDTQYF.

This clonotype was counted a few times. This chain's CDR3 is CASSRDSGREQYF. DNA for the CDR3: TGTGCCAGCAGCCGGGACTCCGGTCGAGAGCAGTACTTC. The chain uses TRBV3-1 and TRBJ2-7; tentative D call: TRBD2 (6 bases). This CDR3 has 13 amino acids. V shed 4 bases and J shed 7 bases, with 14 bases lying between them. Germline values: CDR1 LGHDT, CDR2 YNNKEL (reference sequence).

J is TRBJ1-2 and V is TRBV19; D not resolved. The CDR3 totals 14 residues. The V gene's germline CDR1 is LNHDA and CDR2 SQIVND (reference sequence). Trimming cost V 6 bases and J 5 bases, with 16 bases left between them. CDR3: CASSDLAGGYGYTF. CDR3 DNA sequence: TGTGCCAGTAGCGATTTGGCCGGCGGGTATGGCTACACCTTC.

V is TRBV19 and J is TRBJ2-1, with a weak D call TRBD2 (5 bases). Trimming took off 7 bases at V and 2 bases at J, with 15 bases between the two ends. CDR1 and CDR2 (germline): LNHDA, SQIVND (reference sequence). The CDR3 sequence is 15 residues long. The CDR3 protein is CASNLPGSPYNEQFF. The CDR3 region has the DNA TGTGCCAGTAACCTCCCGGGGTCCCCCTACAATGAGCAGTTCTTC.

This clonotype has a handful of counts. The chain couples TRBV5-1 to TRBJ2-3, with 9 nucleotides matching TRBD1. Germline lookup yields CDR1 SGHRS and CDR2 YFSETQ. Losses at the gene ends were 5 bases for V and 3 bases for J; bases not matched to a gene: 7. The CDR3 has 15 amino acids. The CDR3 here is CASRPDRGLTDTQYF. In DNA form, the CDR3 reads TGCGCCAGCAGACCGGACAGGGGATTGACAGATACGCAGTATTTT.

V gene TRBV5-1 combines with J gene TRBJ2-1; 7 positions agree with TRBD2. V was clipped by 0 bases and J by 6 bases; unmatched bases: 0. This CDR3 contains 13 residues. Germline V gives CDR1 SGHRS, CDR2 YFSETQ. CDR3 protein: CASSLERGNEQFF. DNA of the CDR3: TGCGCCAGCAGCTTGGAGCGGGGCAATGAGCAGTTCTTC.

This clonotype was found a few times. The V call is TRBV5-4, the J call TRBJ2-7, with D possibly matching TRBD2 (5 bases). V was pared by 0 bases and J by 2 bases, with 9 bases between. Germline V gene sequence: CDR1 SGHNT, CDR2 YYREEE (reference sequence). The CDR3 is 14 amino acids. The CDR3 DNA reads as TGTGCCAGCAGCTTGGCGGGGAGAACCTACGAGCAGTACTTC. It yields the protein CASSLAGRTYEQYF. The variable domain in full, completed from reference TRBV5-4 and TRBJ2-7, reads ETGVTQSPTHLIKTRGQQVTLRCSSQSGHNTVSWYQQALGQGPQFIFQYYREEENGRGNFPPRFSGLQFPNYSSELNVNALELDDSALYLCASSLAGRTYEQYFGPGTRLTVT.

This clonotype was counted only a few times. This rearrangement joins TRBV20-1 to TRBJ2-7; 9 nucleotides match TRBD1. Germline V gene data show CDR1 as DFQATT and CDR2 as SNEGSKA (reference sequence). The CDR3 has 14 amino acids. The V segment lost 4 bases and the J segment 6 bases; nucleotides outside the gene matches: 10. CDR3 protein: CSATQQGARAEQYF. The CDR3 nucleotides read TGCAGTGCTACCCAACAGGGGGCGAGAGCCGAGCAGTACTTC.

The chain carries TRBV7-2 and TRBJ2-5, with TRBD1 matching 7 bases. With 5 bases clipped from V and 2 bases from J, the junction kept 8 bases outside the gene matches. The CDR3 spans 15 residues. Germline lookup yields CDR1 SGHTA and CDR2 FQGNSA. CDR3 in amino acids: CASSAPRDRQETQYF. Here the CDR3 DNA reads TGTGCCAGCAGCGCGCCCCGGGACAGACAAGAGACCCAGTACTTC.

In this sample, this clonotype turned up a few times. The CDR3 region is CASLGAPTGGEQFF. The CDR3 nucleotides are TGCGCCAGCTTAGGGGCTCCCACGGGTGGTGAGCAGTTCTTC. The genes are TRBV5-1 and TRBJ2-1, with D possibly matching TRBD1 (5 bases). This CDR3 has 14 residues. Trimming took off 7 bases at V and 9 bases at J, with 20 bases between the two ends. The germline V gene has CDR1 SGHRS and CDR2 YFSETQ.

This clonotype was detected a few times. The J gene is TRBJ1-2, the V gene TRBV11-2; 8 positions match TRBD1. The CDR3 length is 14 residues. V shed 4 bases and J 7 bases; nucleotides not matched to a gene: 8. Germline CDR1 is SGHAT and CDR2 is FQNNGV. The CDR3 sequence: CASSSNRGYSGYTF. CDR3 bases: TGTGCCAGCAGCTCCAACAGGGGGTACTCTGGCTACACCTTC.

This clonotype has just a few counts. V and J are TRBV28 and TRBJ2-4; TRBD1 aligns across 7 bases. Trimming took 7 bases from V and 0 from J; bases not matched to a gene: 6. CDR3 length equals 15 residues. The germline gives CDR1 MDHEN, CDR2 SYDVKM. CDR3 region: CASKGADTAKNIQYF. The CDR3 nucleotides read TGTGCCAGCAAGGGGGCAGATACAGCCAAAAACATTCAGTACTTC.

The J gene is TRBJ1-1, the V gene TRBV28; D is perhaps TRBD1 (5 bases). Per germline, CDR1 MDHEN and CDR2 SYDVKM. V was pared by 7 bases and J by 4 bases, with 19 bases between. The CDR3 is 15 amino acids. The CDR3 coding sequence is TGTGCCAGCAATCCCGGGGGAGGGTTTCCCACTGAAGCTTTCTTT. It specifies CASNPGGGFPTEAFF.

V gene TRBV5-1 combines with J gene TRBJ2-5; the D is unclear. There are 12 residues in the CDR3. CDR1 and CDR2 (germline): SGHRS, YFSETQ. Trimming pared 4 bases from V and 5 bases from J, leaving 9 bases between. The CDR3 nucleotides are TGCGCCAGCAGCCACGTGGGGGAGACCCAGTACTTC. Translated: CASSHVGETQYF.

This clonotype occurred a few times. This rearrangement joins TRBV20-1 to TRBJ1-2; D perhaps matches TRBD1 (5 bases). Germline V gene sequence: CDR1 DFQATT, CDR2 SNEGSKA (reference sequence). V was trimmed by 0 bases and J by 5 bases, leaving 10 bases between them. This CDR3 spans 13 amino acids. This CDR3 reads CSARDPGTYGYTF. CDR3 DNA sequence: TGCAGTGCTAGAGACCCCGGGACGTATGGCTACACCTTC.

V gene TRBV7-9 combines with J gene TRBJ2-7; maybe TRBD2 (5 bases). V lost 4 bases to trimming and J lost 2 bases, with 15 bases between them. Germline V gene data show CDR1 as SEHNR and CDR2 as FQNEAQ (reference sequence). There are 15 residues in the CDR3. The CDR3 sequence: CASSSPEDLTYEQYF. CDR3 sequence (DNA): TGTGCCAGCAGCTCCCCGGAGGACCTTACCTACGAGCAGTACTTC. Full variable domain (rest looked up from reference TRBV7-9 and TRBJ2-7): DTGVSQNPRHKITKRGQNVTFRCDPISEHNRLYWYRQTLGQGPEFLTYFQNEAQLEKSRLLSDRFSAERPKGSFSTLEIQRTEQGDSAMYLCASSSPEDLTYEQYFGPGTRLTVT.

The rearrangement joins TRBV25-1 to TRBJ2-4; 9 bases line up with TRBD1. Looked up from germline, CDR1 is MGHDK and CDR2 is SYGVNS. The CDR3 has 15 amino acids. The V gene end was trimmed by 2 bases and the J gene end by 4 bases; junction bases not matched to a gene: 3. CDR3: CASSEAGTGKNIQYF. The CDR3, as DNA: TGTGCCAGCAGTGAAGCCGGGACAGGGAAAAACATTCAGTACTTC.

This clonotype was observed a handful of times. V usage is TRBV7-3 and J usage is TRBJ1-6; TRBD1 matches 7 bases. CDR3 length equals 15 residues. The junction had 11 bases not matched to a gene; V was cut back by 5 bases and J by 10 bases. CDR1 is SGHTA and CDR2 is FQGTGA in the germline V gene. The CDR3 nucleotides read TGTGCCAGCAGCCCCTCGACAGGGACCGGCTCACCCCTCCACTTT. Amino acid sequence: CASSPSTGTGSPLHF.

This clonotype was recorded a few times. The chain employs TRBV28 and TRBJ2-1; D is uncertain. Trimming took 4 bases from V and 9 from J, leaving 22 bases between them. There are 16 residues in the CDR3. CDR1 and CDR2 from the germline V gene are MDHEN and SYDVKM. CDR3 loop: CASSSARWNIGSEQFF. The CDR3 DNA is TGTGCCAGCAGTTCCGCGCGCTGGAATATCGGAAGTGAGCAGTTCTTC.

This clonotype was observed a few times. This sequence joins TRBV24-1 and TRBJ1-6; no firm D call. V was trimmed by 4 bases and J by 7 bases, leaving 28 bases between them. The CDR3 sequence is 20 residues long. CDR1 and CDR2 (germline): KGHDR, SFDVKD. CDR3 sequence reads: CATSDSVGRIIRGVNSPLHF. CDR3 DNA sequence: TGTGCCACCAGTGACTCGGTCGGACGGATAATCAGAGGAGTCAATTCACCCCTCCACTTT.